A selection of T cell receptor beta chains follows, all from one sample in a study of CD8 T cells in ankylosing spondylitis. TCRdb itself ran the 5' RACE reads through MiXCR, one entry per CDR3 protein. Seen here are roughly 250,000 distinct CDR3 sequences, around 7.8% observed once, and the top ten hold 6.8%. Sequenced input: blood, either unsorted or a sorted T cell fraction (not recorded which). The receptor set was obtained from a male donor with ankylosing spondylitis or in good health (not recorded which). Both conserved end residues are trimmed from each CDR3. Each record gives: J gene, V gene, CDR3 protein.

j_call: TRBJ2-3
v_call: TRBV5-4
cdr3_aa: ASTRGTSGTSTDTQY

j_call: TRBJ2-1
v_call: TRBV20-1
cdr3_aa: SASRGGNSYNEQF

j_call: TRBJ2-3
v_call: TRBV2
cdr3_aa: ASSEEPYGGRRSDTQY

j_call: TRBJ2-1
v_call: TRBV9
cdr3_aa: ASSGTRRASNEQF

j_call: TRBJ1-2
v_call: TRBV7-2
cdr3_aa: ASSLWGGYT

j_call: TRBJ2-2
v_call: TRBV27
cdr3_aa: ASSSVGTANTGELF

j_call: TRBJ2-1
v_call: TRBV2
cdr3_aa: ASHPGLARGEQF

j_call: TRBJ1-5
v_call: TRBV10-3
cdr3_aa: AISEQTGGGQPQH

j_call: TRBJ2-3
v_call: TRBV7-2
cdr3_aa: ASSLSPGVGDTQY

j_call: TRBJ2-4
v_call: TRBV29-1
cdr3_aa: SALLGALSIQY

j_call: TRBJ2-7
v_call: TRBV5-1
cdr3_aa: ASSVGQGPYEQY

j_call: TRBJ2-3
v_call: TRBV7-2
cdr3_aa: ASSYLAGGPGTDTQY

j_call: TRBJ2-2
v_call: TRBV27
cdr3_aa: ASSLSGGSNTGELF

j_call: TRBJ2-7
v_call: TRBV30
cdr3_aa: AAGVTYEQY

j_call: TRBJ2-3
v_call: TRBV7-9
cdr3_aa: ASSPDIDTQY

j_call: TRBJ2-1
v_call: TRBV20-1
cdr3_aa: SARPPTGGLRHEQF

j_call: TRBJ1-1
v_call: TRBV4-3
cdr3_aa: ASSQDRVGNTEAF

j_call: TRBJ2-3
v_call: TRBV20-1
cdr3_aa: SAYKGLAGVDTQY

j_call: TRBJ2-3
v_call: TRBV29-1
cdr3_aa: SVGTGRTDTQY

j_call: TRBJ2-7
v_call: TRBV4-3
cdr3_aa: ASSQVVDSGYEQY

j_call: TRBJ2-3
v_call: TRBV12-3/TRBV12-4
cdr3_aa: ASSLALGGGTTDTQY

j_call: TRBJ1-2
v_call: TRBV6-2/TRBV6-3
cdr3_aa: ASSPRTVYGYT

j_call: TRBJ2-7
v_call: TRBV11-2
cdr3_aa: ASSLSEQY

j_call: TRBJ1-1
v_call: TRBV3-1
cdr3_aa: ASSQTRVSNTEAF

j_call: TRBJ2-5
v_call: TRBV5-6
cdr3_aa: ASSLGGGRAVETQY

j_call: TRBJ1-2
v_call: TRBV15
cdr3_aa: ATSGRTGHDGYT

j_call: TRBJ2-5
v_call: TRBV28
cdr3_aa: ASSPRGQPVATQY

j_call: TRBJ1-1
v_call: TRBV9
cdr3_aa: ASSVGAGTTNTEAF

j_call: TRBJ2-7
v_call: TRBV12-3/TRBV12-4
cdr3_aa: ASGIQGGYEQY

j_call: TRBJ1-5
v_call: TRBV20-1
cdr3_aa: SAREGQTNQPQH

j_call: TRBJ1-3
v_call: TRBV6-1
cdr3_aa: ASMRGTGNTIY

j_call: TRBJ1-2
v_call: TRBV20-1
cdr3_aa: SASSPGRGYT

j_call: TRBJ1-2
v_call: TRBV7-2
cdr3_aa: ASKRELYGYT

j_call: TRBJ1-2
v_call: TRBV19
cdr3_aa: ASAEGYGYT

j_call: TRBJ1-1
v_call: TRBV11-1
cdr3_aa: ASSLPSKDTEAF

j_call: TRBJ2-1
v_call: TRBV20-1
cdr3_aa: SAMASGSVLYEQF

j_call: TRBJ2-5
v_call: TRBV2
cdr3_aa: ASSEAETIQETQY

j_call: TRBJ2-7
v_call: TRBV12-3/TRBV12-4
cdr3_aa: ASSFEADVNYEQY

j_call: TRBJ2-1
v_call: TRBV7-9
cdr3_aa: ASRNSQGKKNKQF

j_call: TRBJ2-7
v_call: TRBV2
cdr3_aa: ASSSGLGGGYEQY

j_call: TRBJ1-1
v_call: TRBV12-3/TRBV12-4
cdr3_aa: ASIVGQGENTEAF

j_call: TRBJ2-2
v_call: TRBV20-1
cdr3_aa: SASPSENTGELF

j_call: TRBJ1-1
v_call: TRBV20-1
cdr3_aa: SARIGSGTEAF

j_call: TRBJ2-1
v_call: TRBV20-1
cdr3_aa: SARPADNEQF

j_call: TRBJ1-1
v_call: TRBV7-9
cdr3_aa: ASSLSGGGDTEAF

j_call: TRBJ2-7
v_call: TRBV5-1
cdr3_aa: ASSFSQGYEQY

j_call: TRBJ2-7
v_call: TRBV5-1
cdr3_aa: ASAQTSGTSGAYEQY

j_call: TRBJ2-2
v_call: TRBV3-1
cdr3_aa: ASSQRALRAGGPITGELF

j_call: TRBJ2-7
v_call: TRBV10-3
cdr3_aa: AISESGGFSYEQY

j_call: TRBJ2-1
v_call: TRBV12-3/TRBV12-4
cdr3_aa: ASSFSGRVAYNEQF

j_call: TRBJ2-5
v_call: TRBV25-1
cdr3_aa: ASSEPNKETQY

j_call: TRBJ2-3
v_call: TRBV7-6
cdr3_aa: ASSLRGLAGGFSTDTQY

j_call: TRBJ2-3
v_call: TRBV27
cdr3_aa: ASSPTSGRTDTQY